This TCR beta chain originates from a study of cytomegalovirus exposure and HLA in healthy donors. As for the study in general: The same platform as the 500 to 700 first-cohort repertoires was used for the 100 to 150 validation repertoires, a later analysis reported. The study's findings and limits: Most TCRs appeared rarely, but some public TCRs recurred in many donors. A subsequent analysis found that TCR clusters from the first cohort also tended to co-occur in the 120 or so validation repertoires, with about 94% of cluster scores above 0.

Unmatched junction bases numbered 6, after V lost 3 bases and J lost 7 bases. The germline V gene has CDR1 GTSNPN and CDR2 SVGIG (reference sequence). This CDR3 spans 12 amino acids. This table comes from immunoSEQ multiplex PCR, and its TCRdb copy is limited to in-frame clones, with some not included. The top ten clones hold 1.9% of a sample with 70,000 or so clones, roughly 94% of them seen once. Turning to this clone: Antigen unknown.

The material sequenced was PBMCs. The V call is TRBV30, the J call TRBJ2-7; TRBD1 matches at 7 bases. The sequence derives from a woman between 18 and 29 years old in good health and CMV-seropositive. The CDR3 here is CAWRRGPGEQYF. CDR3 nucleotide sequence: TGTGCCTGGAGGAGGGGGCCGGGGGAGCAGTACTTC.